Given below is one TCR beta chain in context. Its specificity is not known. The data are from a study of T cell repertoires in cytomegalovirus infection. Study-wide context: Peptides in the study included HLA-C-restricted and HLA-B-restricted CMV epitopes. The study's findings and limits: Ex vivo responses were dominated by HLA-C-restricted CMV-specific TCR beta clonotypes.

TCRdb re-analysed the reads in MiXCR, keeping a single row per CDR3 protein. The repertoire has about 740,000 distinct CDR3 sequences, 30% to 40% of them found once; the top ten carry roughly 20%. With 2 bases clipped from V and 0 bases from J, the junction kept 10 bases outside the gene matches. There are 18 residues in the CDR3. Looked up from germline, CDR1 is SGHTA and CDR2 is FQGNSA. The input for sequencing was cultured PBMCs, taken from culture after CMV antigen stimulation. The V gene is TRBV7-2, the J gene TRBJ1-5, with 7 bases identical to TRBD1. The sequence was obtained from a human donor in good health (CMV status not recorded). Some clones in this sample may be carry-over from other donors' samples. In DNA, the CDR3 is TGTGCCAGCAGCTTACGCAACAGGGGCCCTTTTAGCAATCAGCCCCAGCATTTT. Translation gives CASSLRNRGPFSNQPQHF. The whole variable domain, remainder taken from reference TRBV7-2 and TRBJ1-5, is GAGVSQSPSNKVTEKGKDVELRCDPISGHTALYWYRQSLGQGLEFLIYFQGNSAPDKSGLPSDRFSAERTGGSVSTLTIQRTQQEDSAVYLCASSLRNRGPFSNQPQHFGDGTRLSIL.